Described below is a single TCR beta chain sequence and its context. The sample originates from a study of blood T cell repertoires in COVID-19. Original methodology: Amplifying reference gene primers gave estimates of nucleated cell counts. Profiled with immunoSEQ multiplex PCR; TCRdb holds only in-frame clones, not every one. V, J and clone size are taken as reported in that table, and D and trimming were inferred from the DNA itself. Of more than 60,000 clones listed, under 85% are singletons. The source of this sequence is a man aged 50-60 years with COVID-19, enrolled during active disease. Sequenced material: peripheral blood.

CDR3 amino acids: CASSLETSAYNEQFF. As DNA, the CDR3 is TGCGCCAGCAGCTTGGAGACTAGCGCATACAATGAGCAGTTCTTC. This chain joins TRBV5-1 and TRBJ2-1; the match to TRBD2 covers 8 bases. V was pared by 0 bases and J by 4 bases, with 3 bases of the junction left unmatched. The CDR3 length is 15 residues. Germline-derived CDR1 and CDR2 are SGHRS and YFSETQ.